The 20 T cell receptor beta chains below come from one sample, sequenced in a study of vaccination effects on CD4 cells after COVID-19. This table comes from immunoSEQ multiplex PCR, and its TCRdb copy is limited to in-frame clones, with some not included. This sample carries about 66,000 clones, 65% to 80% of them seen once, and the ten largest clones take over 2%. Investigators separated out CD4+ T cells once around 10 days of culture had passed. The participants, recipients of two vaccine doses, got either BNT162b2 or mRNA-1273. The antigens for these receptors are not known. Sequenced material: CD4+ T cells from PBMCs cultured without peptide, taken after COVID-19 vaccination. These receptors were taken from a human donor who received a COVID-19 vaccine.

In this sample, this clone turned up a few times. V is TRBV7-2 and J is TRBJ2-2; TRBD1 or TRBD2 may be the D gene (5 bases each). The CDR3 has 15 amino acids. CDR1 and CDR2 (germline): SGHTA, FQGNSA. Trimming left V 5 bases short and J 2 bases short, with 12 bases between. CDR3: CASSPRDGNTGELFF. CDR3 nucleotide sequence: TGTGCCAGCAGCCCCCGGGACGGAAACACCGGGGAGCTGTTTTTT.

The CDR3 DNA reads as TGTGCCAGCTCACCGGGACCGGACGGCACTGAAGCTTTCTTT. It specifies CASSPGPDGTEAFF. This sequence joins TRBV18 and TRBJ1-1, with D maybe TRBD1 (5 bases). V was pared by 3 bases and J by 4 bases, with 12 bases between. Germline V lookup: CDR1 KGHSH, CDR2 LQKENI. The CDR3 consists of 14 residues.

CDR3: CASSPGTANYGYTF. The DNA for the CDR3 is TGTGCCAGCAGCCCCGGGACAGCTAACTATGGCTACACCTTC. The chain joins TRBV6-5 to TRBJ1-2, with TRBD1 matching 7 bases. V lost 6 bases to trimming and J lost 0 bases; unmatched junction nucleotides: 4. CDR3 length equals 14 residues. Germline V CDR1 and CDR2: MNHEY, SVGAGI.

The chain employs TRBV18 and TRBJ1-5; TRBD1 might be the D (6 bases). The CDR3 has 15 residues. The germline V gene encodes CDR1 KGHSH and CDR2 LQKENI. V lost 3 bases to trimming and J lost 4 bases, with 13 bases between them. CDR3 amino acids: CASSPSNRANQPQHF. The CDR3 region has the DNA TGTGCCAGCTCACCTTCCAACAGGGCGAATCAGCCCCAGCATTTT.

CDR3 coding DNA: TGTGCCAGCAGTTACTCCGGGACTAGCGGGGGATATGAGCAGTTCTTC. It encodes CASSYSGTSGGYEQFF. The chain employs TRBV6-5 and TRBJ2-1, with TRBD2 matching 14 bases. CDR3 length equals 16 residues. Looked up from germline, CDR1 is MNHEY and CDR2 is SVGAGI. Trimming cost V 0 bases and J 8 bases; bases outside gene matches: 3.

V is TRBV7-2 and J is TRBJ1-2, with a possible D match to TRBD1 (5 bases). Trimming shortened V by 2 bases and J by 5 bases, and 18 bases separated the two germline ends. This CDR3 spans 16 amino acids. Germline V gene lookup returns CDR1 SGHTA and CDR2 FQGNSA. The CDR3 loop reads CASSLFLRGTGYGYTF. The CDR3 region has the DNA TGTGCCAGCAGCTTATTTTTACGGGGGACGGGATATGGCTACACCTTC.

This clone was seen a handful of times. The chain carries TRBV4-2 and TRBJ1-1; possibly TRBD1 for D (6 bases). Germline V gene sequence: CDR1 LGHNA, CDR2 YNFKEQ. Deletions cut 4 bases from V and 1 base from J, with 13 bases between. CDR3 size: 15 residues. The CDR3 sequence is CASSRPEGGNTEAFF. CDR3 in DNA: TGTGCCAGCAGCCGCCCCGAGGGGGGGAACACTGAAGCTTTCTTT.

The chain couples TRBV18 to TRBJ2-3; D is unclear. The V end lost 6 bases, the J end lost 1 base, and 14 bases lay between the germline ends. CDR1 KGHSH and CDR2 LQKENI come from the germline V gene. The CDR3 covers 15 residues. CDR3 loop: CASSPGFLGTDTQYF. CDR3 DNA sequence: TGTGCCAGCTCCCCTGGGTTTTTGGGCACAGATACGCAGTATTTT. Full variable domain (rest looked up from reference TRBV18 and TRBJ2-3): NAGVMQNPRHLVRRRGQEARLRCSPMKGHSHVYWYRQLPEEGLKFMVYLQKENIIDESGMPKERFSAEFPKEGPSILRIQQVVRGDSAAYFCASSPGFLGTDTQYFGPGTRLTVL.

This chain links TRBV7-2 with TRBJ1-2; D is perhaps TRBD1 (5 bases). Germline CDR1 reads SGHTA; CDR2 reads FQGNSA. Trimming stripped 3 bases from V and 7 bases from J, with 9 bases between. The CDR3 contains 12 residues. The CDR3 DNA reads TGTGCCAGCAGCTTGAGGGGAGGTGGCTACACCTTC. Amino acids: CASSLRGGGYTF.

The sample holds a few counts of this clone. J is TRBJ2-3 and V is TRBV5-8; D might be TRBD2 (6 bases). Per germline, CDR1 SGHTS and CDR2 YDEGEE. The CDR3 contains 18 residues. Trimming left V 10 bases short and J 0 bases short, with 27 bases between. In DNA form, the CDR3 reads TGTGCCTCCCCGAATAATCCGGGGGAGACAGCTAGCACAGATACGCAGTATTTT. It translates to CASPNNPGETASTDTQYF.

The V and J genes are TRBV28 and TRBJ2-7, with a weak D call TRBD2 (6 bases). CDR1 and CDR2 from the germline V gene are MDHEN and SYDVKM. V was cut by 3 bases and J by 4 bases, with 13 bases left in between. This CDR3 comprises 14 residues. The CDR3 nucleotides are TGTGCCAGCAGTTTTTGGGGGGTTGGGTACGAGCAGTACGTC. Protein sequence: CASSFWGVGYEQYV.

In this sample, this clone turned up once. The chain is built from TRBV4-1 and TRBJ1-2; 12 bases line up with TRBD1. The ends lost 0 bases at V and 7 bases at J; junction bases unmatched: 6. CDR3 length: 16 amino acids. The germline V gene encodes CDR1 MGHRA and CDR2 YSYEKL. The CDR3 region is CASSQDRDRGRSGYTF. Written as DNA, the CDR3 is TGCGCCAGCAGCCAAGACCGGGACAGGGGGCGGTCTGGCTACACCTTC.

The chain recombines TRBV7-8 with TRBJ2-5, with D unclear. The CDR3 consists of 16 residues. The V and J ends lost 3 bases and 5 bases respectively, with 19 bases between them. Germline V gene sequence: CDR1 SGHVS, CDR2 FQNEAQ. This CDR3 is CASSLALWASRETQYF. The CDR3 DNA reads TGTGCCAGCAGCTTGGCTCTCTGGGCTAGTCGGGAGACCCAGTACTTC.

The gene calls are TRBV7-2 and TRBJ2-3; TRBD2 agrees at 16 bases. CDR1 and CDR2 from the germline V gene are SGHTA and FQGNSA. The CDR3 covers 18 residues. V shed 2 bases and J 5 bases; nucleotides not matched to a gene: 7. CDR3 DNA: TGTGCCAGCAGCTTATGGGGACTAGCGGGGGGGGGTGGAGATACGCAGTATTTT. Translation gives CASSLWGLAGGGGDTQYF.

The chain joins TRBV12-5 to TRBJ2-3, with D maybe TRBD1 (6 bases). Per germline, CDR1 LGHNT and CDR2 FRNRAP. The CDR3 spans 19 residues. V dropped 0 bases and J dropped 4 bases, with 23 bases sitting between them. The CDR3 coding sequence is TGTGCTAGTGGTTTGGTAAAAGACGGGCAGGGGCCGGTTGCAGATACGCAGTATTTT. Translated: CASGLVKDGQGPVADTQYF. Combining the CDR3 with reference TRBV12-5 and TRBJ2-3 gives the whole variable domain DARVTQTPRHKVTEMGQEVTMRCQPILGHNTVFWYRQTMMQGLELLAYFRNRAPLDDSGMPKDRFSAEMPDATLATLKIQPSEPRDSAVYFCASGLVKDGQGPVADTQYFGPGTRLTVL.

This clone was detected only a few times. The genes are TRBV3-1 (or the pseudogene TRBV3-2) and TRBJ1-2, with no clear D. Germline V CDR1 and CDR2: LGHDT, YNNKEL (reference sequence). This CDR3 has 15 residues. Deletions cut 3 bases from V and 1 base from J, with 12 bases between. CDR3 nucleotide sequence: TGTGCCAGCAGCCATAGGGCAGCAAATAACTATGGCTACACCTTC. Translated, it gives CASSHRAANNYGYTF.

This clone was seen a few times. J is TRBJ1-6 and V is TRBV6-5, with 9 bases aligning to TRBD1. Germline CDR1 and CDR2: MNHEY and SVGAGI. The V segment lost 6 bases and the J segment 7 bases; nucleotides outside the gene matches: 4. This CDR3 has 14 residues. CDR3 residues: CASRGQGENSPLHF. CDR3 DNA: TGTGCCAGCAGGGGACAGGGAGAAAATTCACCCCTCCACTTT.

The V and J genes are TRBV6-5 and TRBJ2-7; 7 positions agree with TRBD1. The germline CDR1 and CDR2 sequences are MNHEY and SVGAGI. V shed 4 bases and J 5 bases; nucleotides not matched to a gene: 2. The CDR3 runs to 12 residues. The CDR3 DNA is TGTGCCAGCAGTTGGGACAGAGACGAGCAGTACGTC. This encodes CASSWDRDEQYV.

The genes are TRBV2 and TRBJ2-5, with a weak D call TRBD1 (5 bases). V shed 1 base and J shed 8 bases, with 14 bases lying between them. CDR1 SNHLY and CDR2 FYNNEI come from the germline V gene. The CDR3 contains 14 residues. The CDR3 spells CASSEGQPYTTQYF. As DNA, the CDR3 is TGTGCCAGCAGTGAAGGACAGCCATACACTACCCAGTACTTC.

The rearrangement uses TRBV15 and TRBJ2-5; tentatively, D is TRBD1 (5 bases). V lost 1 base and J lost 1, with 7 bases in between. This CDR3 has 14 residues. Germline CDR1 reads LNHNV; CDR2 reads YYDKDF (reference sequence). The CDR3 DNA reads TGTGCCACCAGCAGAGTAACAGGCCAAGAGACCCAGTACTTC. It codes for CATSRVTGQETQYF.